What follows describes a single TCR beta chain. Its target is not known. The sample belongs to a study of blood T cells in healthy people across ages. Germline V lookup: CDR1 PRHDT, CDR2 FYEKMQ (reference sequence). V lost 4 bases to trimming and J lost 4 bases; unmatched junction nucleotides: 6. The CDR3 spans 14 residues. Findings and caveats of the study: It was not possible, with unsorted PBMCs, to conclusively compare naive and antigen-experienced cells.

A sample-barcoded 5' primer and a J-beta primer mix were used in a second PCR of roughly 6 to 11 cycles. A template-switch adaptor that had 12 random nucleotides put a tag on each cDNA molecule. TCRdb processed the 5' RACE reads anew with MiXCR; each CDR3 protein has one entry. Counted here are approximately 760,000 distinct CDR3 sequences, around 25% occurring once; the ten biggest clones make up more than 7.5%. These data also formed part of another study, on T cells of mothers and their children.

Sample: blood. The J gene is TRBJ1-1, the V gene TRBV13, with 7 bases fitting TRBD1. The sequence came from a boy aged 5-17 years in good health. This CDR3 reads CASSSDRNGTEAFF. In DNA, the CDR3 is TGTGCCAGCAGCTCGGACAGGAATGGCACTGAAGCTTTCTTT.